Included here is one T cell receptor beta chain sequence, with context. What it binds is unknown. The trim removed 7 bases at V and 1 base at J, leaving 13 bases unmatched. Germline V gene data show CDR1 as SGHAT and CDR2 as FQDESV (reference sequence). The CDR3 has 17 residues. The record originates from a study of cytomegalovirus exposure and HLA in healthy donors. Study-level results: One cluster of highly shared sequence variants probably arose as a sequencing artifact. Researchers counted 164 TCR beta chains as cytomegalovirus-associated. Among the most significant clusters, several appeared linked to common viral pathogens in a later analysis.

Primers for the PCR totalled 60 Vbeta and 13 Jbeta. Here immunoSEQ multiplex PCR was the method, and the copy in TCRdb shows in-frame clones only, minus some. Here the sample spans 150,000 to 200,000 clones, about 82% being singletons. The sequencing sample was made of PBMCs. The V call is TRBV11-1, the J call TRBJ2-1, with 7 positions matching TRBD2. The clonotype was recovered from a male donor in good health and CMV-seronegative. CDR3 sequence: CASKSRRENRSYNEQFF. The CDR3 DNA follows: TGTGCCAGCAAGTCTAGGCGGGAGAATCGGTCCTACAATGAGCAGTTCTTC.